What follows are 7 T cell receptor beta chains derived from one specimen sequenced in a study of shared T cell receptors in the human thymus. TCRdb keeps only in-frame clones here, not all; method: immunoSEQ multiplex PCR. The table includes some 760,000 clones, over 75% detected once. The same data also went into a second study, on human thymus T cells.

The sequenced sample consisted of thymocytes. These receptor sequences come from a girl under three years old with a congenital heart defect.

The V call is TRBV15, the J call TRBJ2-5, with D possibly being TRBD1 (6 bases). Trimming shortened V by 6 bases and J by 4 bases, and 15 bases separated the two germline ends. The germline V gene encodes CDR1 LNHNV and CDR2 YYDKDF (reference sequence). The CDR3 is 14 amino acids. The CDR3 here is CATRGRGEGETQYF. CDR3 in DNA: TGTGCCACCAGGGGCAGGGGAGAGGGAGAGACCCAGTACTTC.

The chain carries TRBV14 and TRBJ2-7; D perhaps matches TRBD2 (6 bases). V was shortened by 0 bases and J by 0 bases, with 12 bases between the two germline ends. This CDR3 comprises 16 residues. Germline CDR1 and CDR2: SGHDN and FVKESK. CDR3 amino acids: CASSQETGSGSYEQYF. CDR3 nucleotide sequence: TGTGCCAGCAGCCAAGAAACCGGGAGCGGCTCCTACGAGCAGTACTTC.

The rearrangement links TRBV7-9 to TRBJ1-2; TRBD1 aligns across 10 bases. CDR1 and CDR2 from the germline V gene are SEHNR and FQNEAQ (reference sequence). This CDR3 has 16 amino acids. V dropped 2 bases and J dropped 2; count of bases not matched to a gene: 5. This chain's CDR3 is CASSLPGTGANYGYTF. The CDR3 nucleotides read TGTGCCAGCAGCTTACCGGGGACAGGGGCAAACTATGGCTACACCTTC.

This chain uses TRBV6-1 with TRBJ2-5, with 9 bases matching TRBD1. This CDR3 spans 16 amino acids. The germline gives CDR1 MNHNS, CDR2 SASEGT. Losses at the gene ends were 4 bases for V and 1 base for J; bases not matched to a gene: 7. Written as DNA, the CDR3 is TGTGCCAGCAGTGTTCGGGACAGGGTTCCCCAAGAGACCCAGTACTTC. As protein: CASSVRDRVPQETQYF.

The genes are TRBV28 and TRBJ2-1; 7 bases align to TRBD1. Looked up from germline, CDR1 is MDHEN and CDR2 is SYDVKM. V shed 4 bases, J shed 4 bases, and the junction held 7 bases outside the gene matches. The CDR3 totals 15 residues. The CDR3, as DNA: TGTGCCAGCAGTTCGAGGACAGGCGGGTACAATGAGCAGTTCTTC. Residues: CASSSRTGGYNEQFF.

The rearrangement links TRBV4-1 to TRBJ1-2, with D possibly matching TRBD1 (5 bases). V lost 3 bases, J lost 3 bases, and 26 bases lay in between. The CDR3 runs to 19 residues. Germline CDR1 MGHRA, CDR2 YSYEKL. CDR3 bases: TGCGCCAGCAGCCAGGACGCCGGGACTCCTGCGGCCGTGGACTATGGCTACACCTTC. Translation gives CASSQDAGTPAAVDYGYTF.

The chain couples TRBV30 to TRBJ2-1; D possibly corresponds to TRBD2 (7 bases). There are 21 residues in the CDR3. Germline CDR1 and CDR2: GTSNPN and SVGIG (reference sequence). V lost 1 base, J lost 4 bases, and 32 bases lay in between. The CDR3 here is CAWSGGCWVRGGPLLYNEQFF. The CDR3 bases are TGTGCCTGGAGTGGGGGTTGTTGGGTTCGCGGGGGCCCACTATTATACAATGAGCAGTTCTTC.